This is a list of T cell receptor beta chains from one sample in a study of T cells after yellow fever vaccination. From the 5' RACE reads, TCRdb called clonotypes with MiXCR, one entry per CDR3 protein. The sample lists over 85,000 distinct CDR3 sequences; approximately 8.4% were seen once. Source: CD8+ T cells not binding an NS4B(214-222) dextramer, sorted from PBMCs, taken approximately 15 days after the first yellow fever vaccination. These receptors all stem from a man aged 18 to 30 who received the YFV17D yellow fever vaccine. CDR3s include the opening cysteine and the closing phenylalanine or tryptophan. A D gene is named only where the DNA matches it firmly. Only some rows state a clone size, as once, few, many or a class for expanded clones.

D	V	length	J	size	DNA	CDR3
.	TRBV5-5	14	TRBJ2-7	few	TGTGCCAGCACCCTGTGGGACATAGGCTACGAGCAGTACTTC	CASTLWDIGYEQYF
.	TRBV29-1	12	TRBJ2-5	many	TGCAGCGTTGCGGAAGGGCCAGAGACCCAGTACTTC	CSVAEGPETQYF
TRBD1	TRBV27	12	TRBJ2-1	.	TGTGCCAGCAGTACAGGGGGCAATGAGCAGTTCTTC	CASSTGGNEQFF
.	TRBV6-6	13	TRBJ2-7	.	TGTGCCAGCAGAGAAGACAGGTCCTACGAGCAGTACTTC	CASREDRSYEQYF
.	TRBV7-9	14	TRBJ2-3	many	TGTGCCAGCAGCCCTCAAGGGGGCACAGATACGCAGTATTTT	CASSPQGGTDTQYF
TRBD2	TRBV10-3	18	TRBJ2-3	few	TGTGCCATCAGTGAGCCGCCCCCGACTAGCGGGAACACAGATACGCAGTATTTT	CAISEPPPTSGNTDTQYF
.	TRBV3-1	17	TRBJ2-1	.	TGTGCCACCTGCCAAGATCGAGCCGGGACTCTCTACAATGAGCAGTTCTTC	CATCQDRAGTLYNEQFF
TRBD2	TRBV7-2	14	TRBJ2-7	few	TGTGCCAGCAGCTTGGCTAGCGGGGCTTACGAGCAGTACTTC	CASSLASGAYEQYF
TRBD2	TRBV12-3/TRBV12-4	16	TRBJ2-1	few	TGTGCCAGCACCCTAAGCCCTAGCGGCGTTTACAATGAGCAGTTCTTC	CASTLSPSGVYNEQFF
TRBD1	TRBV7-2	17	TRBJ1-5	.	TGTGCCAGCAGCATGGGACAGGGGGAGTCTAGCAATCAGCCCCAGCATTTT	CASSMGQGESSNQPQHF
TRBD1	TRBV5-1	23	TRBJ2-6	few	TGCGCCAGCAGCTTGGGAGACAGGGAGCTTGCCCCACTCCCCTCCTCTGGGGCCAACGTCCTGACTTTC	CASSLGDRELAPLPSSGANVLTF
.	TRBV6-1	14	TRBJ2-1	few	TGTGCCAGCAGTGAAATGAGCTCCTACAATGAGCAGTTCTTC	CASSEMSSYNEQFF
.	TRBV6-1	14	TRBJ1-1	.	TGTGCCAGCAGCCCAGGGTTGAGGGGCACTGAAGCTTTCTTT	CASSPGLRGTEAFF
TRBD1	TRBV6-2/TRBV6-3	14	TRBJ1-6	few	TGTGCCAGCAGACCCGGGACAGTTAATTCACCCCTCCACTTT	CASRPGTVNSPLHF
.	TRBV20-1	14	TRBJ1-6	once	TGCAGTGCTAGCGCGGGACCGACTAATTCACCCCTCCACTTT	CSASAGPTNSPLHF
.	TRBV27	16	TRBJ1-2	.	TGTGCCAGCAGTTTAACCCGGGACGGGCATAACTATGGCTACACCTTC	CASSLTRDGHNYGYTF
TRBD1	TRBV6-1	13	TRBJ1-2	once	TGTGCCAGCAGCCTCACAGGGGATTGGGGCTACACCTTC	CASSLTGDWGYTF
.	TRBV5-6	16	TRBJ2-3	.	TGTGCCAGCAGCTTGTGGCCCCGACAGACAACAGATACGCAGTATTTT	CASSLWPRQTTDTQYF
.	TRBV5-5	14	TRBJ2-1	medium-sized	TGTGCCAGCAACCTAGCTTGGGGATCTCATGAGCAGTTCTTC	CASNLAWGSHEQFF
.	TRBV6-1	17	TRBJ2-7	.	TGTGCCAGCAGAGTGTCCGGGGCAGGGGTGGATTTTTACGAGCAGTACTTC	CASRVSGAGVDFYEQYF
.	TRBV12-3/TRBV12-4	13	TRBJ2-1	.	TGTGCCAGCTCACGGACAGCCGACAATGAGCAGTTCTTC	CASSRTADNEQFF
.	TRBV5-6	13	TRBJ1-1	.	TGTGCCAGCAGGAAACCCTGGGACACTGAAGCTTTCTTT	CASRKPWDTEAFF
TRBD1	TRBV6-2/TRBV6-3	16	TRBJ1-2	few	TGTGCCAGCAGTTACCCCATGGACAGGGCGATCGATGGCTACACCTTC	CASSYPMDRAIDGYTF
.	TRBV5-1	15	TRBJ1-4	.	TGCGCCAGCAGCCCCGAGATTTCAACTAAGGAAAAACTGTTTTTT	CASSPEISTKEKLFF
TRBD2	TRBV12-3/TRBV12-4	14	TRBJ2-7	many	TGTGCCAGCAGAATGGGTAGCGGGGGGGACGAGCAGTACTTC	CASRMGSGGDEQYF
.	TRBV4-3	16	TRBJ2-2	few	TGCGCCAGCAGCCAAGATTTGGGGACGAACACCGGGGAGCTGTTTTTT	CASSQDLGTNTGELFF
TRBD2	TRBV6-1	15	TRBJ2-1	once	TGTGCCAGCAGTGAAAAGACTAGCGGGGGAAATGAGCAGTTCTTC	CASSEKTSGGNEQFF
TRBD2	TRBV19	17	TRBJ2-2	.	TGTGCCAGTAGTAAAGTAGCGGGGGGGCTCGACACCGGGGAGCTGTTTTTT	CASSKVAGGLDTGELFF
.	TRBV5-1	13	TRBJ2-5	few	TGCGCCAGCAGCTTGGACCCCCAAGAGACCCAGTACTTC	CASSLDPQETQYF
TRBD1	TRBV20-1	16	TRBJ2-6	few	TGCAGTGCTACCGGGACAGGGATATCTGGGGCCAACGTCCTGACTTTC	CSATGTGISGANVLTF
TRBD2	TRBV5-6	16	TRBJ2-1	few	TGTGCCAGCAGCTTGGTAGGCGGGAGCTCCTACAATGAGCAGTTCTTC	CASSLVGGSSYNEQFF
.	TRBV7-9	13	TRBJ1-2	.	TGTGCCAGCAGCCGAGGGCCCCTGGTTGGCTACACCTTC	CASSRGPLVGYTF
.	TRBV20-1	13	TRBJ2-1	many	TGCAGTGCCCGCCGGCCCTCGGGAAATGAGCAGTTCTTC	CSARRPSGNEQFF
.	TRBV4-3	14	TRBJ2-5	few	TGCGCCAGCAGCCAAGATGTGCTCCGGGAGACCCAGTACTTC	CASSQDVLRETQYF
TRBD1	TRBV27	13	TRBJ2-7	few	TGTGCCAGCAGTTCAGTAGGGGGCCACGAGCAGTACTTC	CASSSVGGHEQYF
.	TRBV7-8	14	TRBJ1-1	few	TGTGCCAGCAGCTTATCAACAGAGAACACTGAAGCTTTCTTT	CASSLSTENTEAFF
.	TRBV7-9	11	TRBJ2-2	.	TGTGCCAGCAGGAACACCGGGGAGCTGTTTTTT	CASRNTGELFF
TRBD2	TRBV11-2	15	TRBJ2-5	.	TGTGCAAGCAGCTCGCGGACTAGCAGAGAAGAGACCCAGTACTTC	CASSSRTSREETQYF
.	TRBV4-1	16	TRBJ2-2	.	TGCGCCAGCAGCCAAGTAGCCGGGGGTGGGACCGGGGAGCTGTTTTTT	CASSQVAGGGTGELFF
.	TRBV10-3	14	TRBJ2-7	few	TGTGCCATCAAAGCCCCCGACAGGTCCTACGAGCAGTACTTC	CAIKAPDRSYEQYF
TRBD1	TRBV27	14	TRBJ2-7	few	TGTGCCAGCAGGTCACAGGGGGCACGCTACGAGCAGTACTTC	CASRSQGARYEQYF
TRBD2	TRBV9	15	TRBJ2-5	many	TGTGCCAGCAGCGCGACTAGCGGGGGGCAAGAGACCCAGTACTTC	CASSATSGGQETQYF
.	TRBV6-2/TRBV6-3	22	TRBJ1-4	few	TGTGCCAGCAGACCCGGGACGGAAGAAAGAAGTTTTCAACGTATAGGGCGTGAAAAACTGTTTTTT	CASRPGTEERSFQRIGREKLFF
.	TRBV5-6	11	TRBJ2-2	few	TGTGCCAGCAGCGGAACCGGGGAGCTGTTTTTT	CASSGTGELFF
.	TRBV6-2/TRBV6-3	16	TRBJ1-2	.	TGTGCCAGCAGCCAAGACGGGACAACGGGCTTGTATGGCTACACCTTC	CASSQDGTTGLYGYTF
.	TRBV6-5	14	TRBJ2-7	.	TGTGCCAGCAGTTACTTCCAGGGTTCCTACGAGCAGTACTTC	CASSYFQGSYEQYF
TRBD2	TRBV7-8	16	TRBJ2-1	few	TGTGCCAGCAGCCTTAGCGGGGGGGCGTACTACAATGAGCAGTTCTTC	CASSLSGGAYYNEQFF
TRBD1	TRBV10-3	14	TRBJ1-2	.	TGTGCCATCAGTGAAGATATCAGGGGGCTTGGCTACACCTTC	CAISEDIRGLGYTF